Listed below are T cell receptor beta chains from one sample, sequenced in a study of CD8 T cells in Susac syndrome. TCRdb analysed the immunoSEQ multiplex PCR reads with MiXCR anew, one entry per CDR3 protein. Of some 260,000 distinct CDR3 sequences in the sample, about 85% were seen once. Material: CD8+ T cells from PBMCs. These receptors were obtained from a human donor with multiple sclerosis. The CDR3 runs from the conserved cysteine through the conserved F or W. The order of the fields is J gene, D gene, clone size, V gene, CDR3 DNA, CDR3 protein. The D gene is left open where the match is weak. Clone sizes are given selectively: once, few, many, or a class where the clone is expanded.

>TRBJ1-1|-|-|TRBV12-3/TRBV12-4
TGTGCCAGCACCTGGGGAGGGCAAGCTTTCTTT
CASTWGGQAFF
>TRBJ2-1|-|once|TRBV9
TGTGCCAGCAGCGTAGAACCTAGAGGCTACAATGAGCAGTTCTTC
CASSVEPRGYNEQFF
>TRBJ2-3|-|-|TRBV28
TGTGCCAGCAGGTCCAGCGGCACAGATACGCAGTATTTT
CASRSSGTDTQYF
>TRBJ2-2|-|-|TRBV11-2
TGTGCCAGCAGCTTAGACTACCGGGACCCGCCAAACACCGGGGAGCTGTTTTTT
CASSLDYRDPPNTGELFF
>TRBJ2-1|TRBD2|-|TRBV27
TGTGCCAGCAGCCCAAGGGGCGGGAGGGCCTCTAGTGAGCAGTTCTTC
CASSPRGGRASSEQFF
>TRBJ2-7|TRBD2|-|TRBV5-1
TGCGCCAGCAGCCGGGAGGGGGAGCAGTACTTC
CASSREGEQYF
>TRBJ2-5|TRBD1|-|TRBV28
TGTGCCAGCAGTTCCGGGACAGGGCAAGAGACCCAGTACTTC
CASSSGTGQETQYF
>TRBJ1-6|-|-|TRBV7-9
TGTGCCAGCAGCCTTTCCAGGGGAGGATCACCCCTCCACTTT
CASSLSRGGSPLHF
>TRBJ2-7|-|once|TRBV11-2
TGTGCCAGCAGCATCCGGGTGTCCTACGAGCAGTACTTC
CASSIRVSYEQYF
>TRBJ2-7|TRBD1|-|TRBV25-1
TGTGCCAGCAGTCTCACAGGGGGGAACGAGCAGTACTTC
CASSLTGGNEQYF
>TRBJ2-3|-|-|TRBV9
TGTGCCAGCAGCGTTGGGGGAGAGGGGCCAGATACGCAGTATTTT
CASSVGGEGPDTQYF
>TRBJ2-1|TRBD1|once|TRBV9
TGTGCCAGCTCCTCCCCACTTTCGGACAGGGTCAATGAGCAGTTCTTC
CASSSPLSDRVNEQFF
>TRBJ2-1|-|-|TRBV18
TGTGCCAGCTCGCCCGGTGTGTGGGAAAGGGCGAATGAGCAGTTCTTC
CASSPGVWERANEQFF
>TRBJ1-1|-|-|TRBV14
TGTGCCAGCAGCCACCCAGGGGAGGCACCCTTGGAAGCTTTCTTT
CASSHPGEAPLEAFF
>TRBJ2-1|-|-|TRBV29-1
TGCAGCGCTGACCGGGGAAGCTCCTACAATGAGCAGTTCTTC
CSADRGSSYNEQFF
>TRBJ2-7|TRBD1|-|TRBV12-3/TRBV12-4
TGTGCCAGCAGTTTCGACAGGGGGCGCGGGCACGAGCAGTACTTC
CASSFDRGRGHEQYF
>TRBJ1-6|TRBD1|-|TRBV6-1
TGTGCCAGCAGTGACCGACAGGGATTTAGGAATTCACCCCTCCACTTT
CASSDRQGFRNSPLHF
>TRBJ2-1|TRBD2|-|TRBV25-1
TGTGCCAGCAGTGCCCGGACTAGCAAGTGGGGTGAGCAGTTCTTC
CASSARTSKWGEQFF
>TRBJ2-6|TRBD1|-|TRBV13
TGTGCCAGCAGCTTAGATGGACAGGGGTCCGGGGCCAACGTCCTGACTTTC
CASSLDGQGSGANVLTF
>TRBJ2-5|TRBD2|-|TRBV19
TGTGCCAGTAGGAGCGGGAGAGGGAAGACCCAGTACTTC
CASRSGRGKTQYF
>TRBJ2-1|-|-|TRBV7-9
TGTGCCCTCCAGGGCTCCTACAATGAGCAGTTCTTC
CALQGSYNEQFF
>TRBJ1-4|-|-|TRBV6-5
TGTGCCAGCAGTTACTCTCGTAGGACAGCCCGTAATGAAAAACTGTTTTTT
CASSYSRRTARNEKLFF
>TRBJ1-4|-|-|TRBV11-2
TGTGCCAGCAGCTTCCTCATCGGTCCTCCTAATGAAAAACTGTTTTTT
CASSFLIGPPNEKLFF
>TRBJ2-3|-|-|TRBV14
TGTGCCAGCAGCCAAGCAAGGTCCTGGTCTAGAGATACGCAGTATTTT
CASSQARSWSRDTQYF
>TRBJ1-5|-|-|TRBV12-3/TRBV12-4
TGTGCCAGCAGCGGGGGGTCTCAGCCCCAGCATTTT
CASSGGSQPQHF
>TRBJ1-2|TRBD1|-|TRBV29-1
TGCAGCGTCGCCGACCCCTCCGGACAGGTCTTCTATGGCTACACCTTC
CSVADPSGQVFYGYTF
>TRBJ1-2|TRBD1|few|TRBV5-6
TGTGCCAGCAGCATAGGGACAGGCTATGGCTACACCTTC
CASSIGTGYGYTF
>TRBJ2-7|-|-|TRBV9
TGTGCCAGCAGCAAGGGTGGATCAGCCTACGAGCAGTACTTC
CASSKGGSAYEQYF
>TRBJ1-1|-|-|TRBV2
TGTGCCAGCAGTGAGACTGAAGCTTTCTTT
CASSETEAFF
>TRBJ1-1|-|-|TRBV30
TGTGCCTGGAGCGTTGCCTACAGGCGTGAAAACACTGAAGCTTTCTTT
CAWSVAYRRENTEAFF
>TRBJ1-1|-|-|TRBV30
TGTGCCTGGAGTGGAACTTCGAACACTGAAGCTTTCTTT
CAWSGTSNTEAFF
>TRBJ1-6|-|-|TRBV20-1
TGCAGTGCTTCCGTGCCGGGGGACGACTATAATTCACCCCTCCACTTT
CSASVPGDDYNSPLHF
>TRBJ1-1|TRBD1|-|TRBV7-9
TGTGCCAGCAGCTTCAGCCCAGGGGGTGATACTGAAGCTTTCTTT
CASSFSPGGDTEAFF
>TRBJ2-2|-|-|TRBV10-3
TGTGCCAATGGACAGTTCACCGGGGAGCTGTTTTTT
CANGQFTGELFF
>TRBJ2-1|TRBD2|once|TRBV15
TGTGCCACCAGCCGCTGGCCTAGCGGGGTTTACAATGAGCAGTTCTTC
CATSRWPSGVYNEQFF
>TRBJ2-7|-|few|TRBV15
TGTGCCACCGAAGGGACTGACTCCTACGAGCAGTACTTC
CATEGTDSYEQYF
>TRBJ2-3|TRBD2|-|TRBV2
TGTGCCAGCAGCATGCGGGAGGGCCCCACAGATACGCAGTATTTT
CASSMREGPTDTQYF
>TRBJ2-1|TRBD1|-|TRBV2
TGTGCCAGCACCGCCGGGACAGGGGATGGGGATGAGCAGTTCTTC
CASTAGTGDGDEQFF
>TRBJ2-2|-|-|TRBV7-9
TGTGCCAGCAGCACCCTGTCGGGAAGCTCCGGGGAGCTGTTTTTT
CASSTLSGSSGELFF
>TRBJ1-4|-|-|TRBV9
TGTGCCAGCAGCGCAGCAACTAATGAAAAACTGTTTTTT
CASSAATNEKLFF
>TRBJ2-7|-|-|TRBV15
TGTGCCACCAGCAGAGACGGGACTGGGGACGAGCAGTACTTC
CATSRDGTGDEQYF
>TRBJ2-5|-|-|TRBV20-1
TGCAGTGCTAATGGGGACTACCAAGAGACCCAGTACTTC
CSANGDYQETQYF
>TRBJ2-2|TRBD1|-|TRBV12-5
TGTGCTAGTGGCCAGGGGGTCAGGGCGAACACCGGGGAGCTGTTTTTT
CASGQGVRANTGELFF
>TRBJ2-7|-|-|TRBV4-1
TGCGCCAGCAGCCAAGCCAACGGCCTGCGGGAGCAGTACTTC
CASSQANGLREQYF
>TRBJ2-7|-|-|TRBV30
TGTGCCTGGGGGCGAGGTGCCTACGAGCAGTACTTC
CAWGRGAYEQYF
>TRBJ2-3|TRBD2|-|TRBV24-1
TGTGCCACCAGTGAACCGGCGGGGGGCCGGGGCACAGATACGCAGTATTTT
CATSEPAGGRGTDTQYF
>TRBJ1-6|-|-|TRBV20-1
TGCAGTGCTAGAGAGAGGCAGTCCAATTCACCCCTCCACTTT
CSARERQSNSPLHF
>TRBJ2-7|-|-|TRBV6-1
TGTGCCAGTACACAGGGCGCGGGAACCTACGAGCAGTACTTC
CASTQGAGTYEQYF
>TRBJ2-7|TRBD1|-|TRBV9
TGTGCCAGCAGCGCGGGGGACAGGGTCTACGAGCAGTACTTC
CASSAGDRVYEQYF
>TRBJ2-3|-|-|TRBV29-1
TGCAGCGTTGAGTCTAGCGGCACAGATACGCAGTATTTT
CSVESSGTDTQYF
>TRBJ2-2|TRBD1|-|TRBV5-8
TGTGCCAGCAGCTTGGGCCCGGGACAGGGGGGCACCGGGGAGCTGTTTTTT
CASSLGPGQGGTGELFF
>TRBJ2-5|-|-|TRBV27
TGTGCCAGCAGCATAGGGGAGACCCAGTACTTC
CASSIGETQYF
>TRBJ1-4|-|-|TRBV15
TGTGCCACCAGCAGGGGCCAGGGTAGGAATGGATACGAAAAACTGTTTTTT
CATSRGQGRNGYEKLFF
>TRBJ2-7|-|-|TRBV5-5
TGTGCCAGCAGCCGGGACCCTCGGGGCCACGAGCAGTACTTC
CASSRDPRGHEQYF